This T cell receptor (beta chain) was obtained from a study of blood T cell repertoires in COVID-19. Turning to the study itself: Nucleic acid was either cDNA or gDNA, and it came from T cells, B-cell-depleted T cells, or PBMCs.

The ends were cut back, 6 bases at V and 4 bases at J, with 18 bases in the middle. The CDR3 sequence is 15 residues long. From germline, CDR1 is MNHEY and CDR2 SVGAGI. The assay was immunoSEQ multiplex PCR, and TCRdb's table has in-frame clones only and misses some. This sample has some 100,000 clones, with around 87% found just once. Source material: peripheral blood. This rearrangement joins TRBV6-5 to TRBJ1-1, with D unclear. The sequence derives from a human donor in a cohort sampled during active COVID-19. This chain's CDR3 is CASSQDHGMSTEAFF. CDR3 in DNA: TGTGCCAGCAGCCAAGATCACGGGATGAGCACTGAAGCTTTCTTT.